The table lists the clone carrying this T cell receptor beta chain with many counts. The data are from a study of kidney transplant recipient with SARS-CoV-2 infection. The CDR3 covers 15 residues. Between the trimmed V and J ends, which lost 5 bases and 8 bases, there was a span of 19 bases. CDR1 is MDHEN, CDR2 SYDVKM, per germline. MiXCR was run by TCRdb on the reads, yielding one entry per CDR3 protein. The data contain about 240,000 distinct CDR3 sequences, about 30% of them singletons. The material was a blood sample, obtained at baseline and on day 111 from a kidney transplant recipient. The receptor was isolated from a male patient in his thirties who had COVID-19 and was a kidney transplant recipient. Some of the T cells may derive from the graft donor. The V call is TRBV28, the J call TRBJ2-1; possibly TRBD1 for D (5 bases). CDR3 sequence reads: CASSPRQGQLHEQFF. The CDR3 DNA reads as TGTGCCAGCAGTCCCCGGCAGGGCCAGTTGCATGAGCAGTTCTTC.